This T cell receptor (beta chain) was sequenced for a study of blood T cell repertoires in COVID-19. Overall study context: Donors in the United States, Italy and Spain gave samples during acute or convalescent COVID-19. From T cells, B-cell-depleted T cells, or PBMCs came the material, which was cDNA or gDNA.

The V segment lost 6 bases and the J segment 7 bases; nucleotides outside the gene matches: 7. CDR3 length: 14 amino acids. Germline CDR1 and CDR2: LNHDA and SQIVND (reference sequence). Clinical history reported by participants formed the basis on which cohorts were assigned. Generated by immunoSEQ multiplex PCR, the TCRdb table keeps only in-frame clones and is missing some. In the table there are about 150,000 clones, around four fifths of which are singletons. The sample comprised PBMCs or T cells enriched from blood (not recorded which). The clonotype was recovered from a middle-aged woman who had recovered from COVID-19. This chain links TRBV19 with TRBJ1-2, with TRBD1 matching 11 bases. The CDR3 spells CASRRDRGVGGYTF. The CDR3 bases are TGTGCCAGTAGGCGGGACAGGGGGGTTGGTGGCTACACCTTC.